These T cell receptor beta chains were read from a single sample in a study of cytomegalovirus exposure and HLA in healthy donors. Here immunoSEQ multiplex PCR was the method, and the copy in TCRdb shows in-frame clones only, minus some. The table has fewer than 200,000 clones, approximately 74% seen once. The specimen sequenced was PBMCs. Receptors were obtained from a woman in her 30s in good health and CMV-seronegative. CDR3s include the opening cysteine and the closing phenylalanine or tryptophan. Fields, in order: clone size, V gene, J gene, D gene, CDR3 protein, CDR3 DNA. A D gene is named only where the DNA matches it firmly. Clone size is shown for a subset of rows, as once, few, many or a class of expanded clone.

>NA|TRBV18|TRBJ1-4|NA
CASSPIFATNEKLFF
TGTGCCAGCTCACCCATTTTTGCAACTAATGAAAAACTGTTTTTT
>NA|TRBV28|TRBJ1-3|NA
CASTEGGTFSGNTIYF
TGTGCCAGCACCGAGGGCGGCACGTTCTCTGGAAACACCATATATTTT
>few|TRBV5-1|TRBJ2-3|TRBD2
CASSMLAGRTDTQYF
TGCGCCAGCAGCATGCTAGCGGGACGGACAGATACGCAGTATTTT
>NA|TRBV25-1|TRBJ2-3|TRBD1
CASSRDRSTDTQYF
TGTGCCAGCAGTAGGGACAGGAGCACAGATACGCAGTATTTT
>NA|TRBV27|TRBJ2-5|NA
CASSSLGRETQYF
TGTGCCAGCAGTTCCCTAGGGAGAGAAACCCAGTACTTC
>NA|TRBV7-6|TRBJ2-7|NA
CASSLSPVEQYF
TGTGCCAGCAGCTTATCCCCCGTCGAGCAGTACTTC
>NA|TRBV11-3|TRBJ2-4|TRBD2
CASSPSGREQNNQYF
TGTGCCAGCAGCCCTAGCGGGAGGGAGCAAAACAATCAGTACTTC
>few|TRBV4-2|TRBJ2-7|TRBD2
CASSQELSSGGNYEQYF
TGTGCCAGCAGCCAAGAATTGTCTAGCGGGGGGAACTACGAGCAGTACTTC
>NA|TRBV5-4|TRBJ2-7|NA
CASSPEAGLNEQYF
TGTGCCAGCAGCCCCGAGGCAGGGCTCAACGAGCAGTACTTC
>few|TRBV6-5|TRBJ2-7|NA
CASSRDTSYEQYF
TGTGCCAGCAGCCGGGACACCTCCTACGAGCAGTACTTC
>NA|TRBV28|TRBJ1-3|NA
CASSSTGGNTIYF
TGTGCCAGCAGTTCGACAGGTGGAAACACCATATATTTT
>NA|TRBV9|TRBJ1-2|TRBD1
CASSPTGVVGYTF
TGTGCCAGCAGCCCGACAGGGGTTGTTGGCTACACCTTC
>NA|TRBV25-1|TRBJ1-1|NA
CASSDYRGLNTEAFF
TGTGCCAGCAGTGATTATCGGGGGTTGAACACTGAAGCTTTCTTT